Presented here are 26 T cell receptor beta chains from one specimen sequenced in a study of Ad26.COV2.S vaccination and SARS-CoV-2 variants. Produced via immunoSEQ multiplex PCR; TCRdb's table is partial and in-frame only. The sample lists roughly 100,000 clones, roughly 80% seen once, with around 15% in the top ten. The sequences come from peripheral blood, collected after recovery from COVID-19. The receptors derive from a human donor who had recovered from COVID-19.

The chain carries TRBV7-3 and TRBJ2-3; 7 bases align to TRBD2. Germline-derived CDR1 and CDR2 are SGHTA and FQGTGA. V shed 4 bases and J 5 bases; nucleotides not matched to a gene: 12. There are 16 residues in the CDR3. CDR3 in amino acids: CASSSTSQRGVDTQYF. For the CDR3, the DNA is TGTGCCAGCAGCTCGACTAGCCAACGGGGTGTAGATACGCAGTATTTT.

This clone was counted between two and nine times. This rearrangement joins TRBV11-2 to TRBJ1-4, with D possibly matching TRBD1 (5 bases). The CDR3 runs to 15 residues. With 3 bases removed from V and 7 bases from J, the gap between germline ends came to 15 bases. The germline V gene has CDR1 SGHAT and CDR2 FQNNGV. The CDR3 is CASSFVQGRGEKLFF. CDR3 in DNA: TGTGCCAGCAGCTTTGTGCAGGGACGGGGTGAAAAACTGTTTTTT.

The rearrangement uses TRBV5-5 and TRBJ2-2; D may match TRBD1 or TRBD2 (5 bases each). This CDR3 comprises 13 residues. Trimming pared 2 bases from V and 7 bases from J, leaving 9 bases between. CDR1 SGHKS and CDR2 YYEKEE come from the germline V gene (reference sequence). Written as DNA, the CDR3 is TGTGCCAGCAGCTTTGAGGGGAGCGGGGAGCTGTTTTTT. Its translation is CASSFEGSGELFF. Drawing the rest from reference TRBV5-5 and TRBJ2-2, the complete variable domain is DAGVTQSPTHLIKTRGQQVTLRCSPISGHKSVSWYQQVLGQGPQFIFQYYEKEERGRGNFPDRFSARQFPNYSSELNVNALLLGDSALYLCASSFEGSGELFFGEGSRLTVL.

The chain employs TRBV10-3 and TRBJ1-5; D might be TRBD1 (5 bases). Germline V gene sequence: CDR1 ENHRY, CDR2 SYGVKD. The length of the CDR3 is 14 residues. V was trimmed by 3 bases and J by 5 bases, leaving 11 bases between them. The CDR3 nucleotides read TGTGCCATCAGTGACGGTGGGGCCGATCAGCCCCAGCATTTT. Its protein product is CAISDGGADQPQHF.

V and J are TRBV2 and TRBJ1-2; D is ambiguous. Germline V gene lookup returns CDR1 SNHLY and CDR2 FYNNEI. This CDR3 is built from 13 residues. V lost 4 bases to trimming and J lost 4 bases, with 10 bases between them. The CDR3 region is CASSVKETYGYTF. CDR3 sequence (DNA): TGTGCCAGCAGTGTGAAGGAAACCTATGGCTACACCTTC.

The V call is TRBV19, the J call TRBJ1-6; no firm D call. The CDR3 contains 14 residues. The germline V and J ends were trimmed by 3 bases and 8 bases, with 11 bases remaining between them. CDR1 and CDR2 (germline): LNHDA, SQIVND (reference sequence). The CDR3: CASSMDTLHSPLHF. CDR3 sequence (DNA): TGTGCCAGTAGTATGGATACCCTACATTCACCCCTCCACTTT.

The chain joins TRBV7-9 to TRBJ1-6; D unclear. The CDR3 spans 17 residues. Trimming took off 5 bases at V and 0 bases at J, with 14 bases between the two ends. Germline CDR1 reads SEHNR; CDR2 reads FQNEAQ (reference sequence). The CDR3 loop is CASSPGMESSYNSPLHF. For the CDR3, the DNA is TGTGCCAGCAGCCCTGGAATGGAGAGCTCCTATAATTCACCCCTCCACTTT. The variable domain in full, with the rest retrieved from reference TRBV7-9 and TRBJ1-6, is DTGVSQNPRHKITKRGQNVTFRCDPISEHNRLYWYRQTLGQGPEFLTYFQNEAQLEKSRLLSDRFSAERPKGSFSTLEIQRTEQGDSAMYLCASSPGMESSYNSPLHFGNGTRLTVT.

Notes on this clone: This clone may be a read error of a much larger clone one base away. The genes are TRBV11-2 and TRBJ1-2; D possibly corresponds to TRBD1 (5 bases). The CDR3 has 15 amino acids. The V gene's germline CDR1 is SGHAT and CDR2 FQNNGV. CDR3 in DNA: TGTGCCAGCAGCTTACTATCTGGGGGTAGCTATGGCCACACCTTC. It codes for CASSLLSGGSYGHTF.

This clone was detected a few times. The rearrangement joins TRBV9 to TRBJ2-7, with D possibly being TRBD2 (5 bases). V lost 0 bases and J 0 bases, leaving 7 bases between the germline ends. The CDR3 has 14 residues. From germline, CDR1 is SGDLS and CDR2 YYNGEE. CDR3 sequence reads: CASSVVGSSYEQYF. The CDR3 DNA reads TGTGCCAGCAGCGTAGTGGGGAGCTCCTACGAGCAGTACTTC.

The rearrangement uses TRBV10-3 and TRBJ1-2; the D is unclear. Trimming pared 3 bases from V and 5 bases from J, leaving 16 bases between. Per germline, CDR1 ENHRY and CDR2 SYGVKD. There are 15 residues in the CDR3. The CDR3 DNA reads as TGTGCCATCAGTGATTTTGTTGGTAGCTTTTATGGCTACACCTTC. Translating gives CAISDFVGSFYGYTF.

The rearrangement links TRBV6-5 to TRBJ1-1, with D perhaps TRBD1 (5 bases). This CDR3 contains 15 residues. The germline CDR1 and CDR2 sequences are MNHEY and SVGAGI. V was cut by 5 bases and J by 3 bases, with 16 bases left in between. The CDR3 DNA follows: TGTGCCAGCAGTCCGCAACAGGCCGGGGACACTGAAGCTTTCTTT. It yields the protein CASSPQQAGDTEAFF.

J is TRBJ2-7 and V is TRBV5-1, with D possibly TRBD1 on 5 matching bases. V was shortened by 2 bases and J by 1 base, with 10 bases between the two germline ends. Germline CDR1 and CDR2: SGHRS and YFSETQ. The length of the CDR3 is 14 residues. As DNA, the CDR3 is TGCGCCAGCAGCTTAATGACAGATTCCTACGAGCAGTACTTC. It encodes CASSLMTDSYEQYF.

This sequence joins TRBV11-3 and TRBJ1-1; 8 nucleotides agree with TRBD1. This CDR3 has 14 residues. Germline assignment: CDR1 SGHNT and CDR2 YENEEA. The J segment lost 1 base and the V segment lost 3 bases, leaving 1 base of the junction unmatched. The CDR3 here is CASSLTGENTEAFF. CDR3 DNA: TGTGCCAGCAGCTTGACAGGGGAGAACACTGAAGCTTTCTTT.

The gene calls are TRBV15 and TRBJ2-6; tentative D call: TRBD1 (5 bases). This CDR3 region has 16 residues. The V end was cut by 0 bases, the J end by 0 bases, with 6 bases between. The germline CDR1 and CDR2 sequences are LNHNV and YYDKDF (reference sequence). This chain's CDR3 is CATSREGDSGANVLTF. Here the CDR3 DNA reads TGTGCCACCAGCAGAGAAGGGGACTCTGGGGCCAACGTCCTGACTTTC.

The rearrangement links TRBV19 to TRBJ2-6, with 11 bases identical to TRBD1. CDR3 length: 16 amino acids. The V segment lost 7 bases and the J segment 2 bases; nucleotides outside the gene matches: 4. The germline gives CDR1 LNHDA, CDR2 SQIVND (reference sequence). CDR3: CASIRTGGTGANVLTF. In DNA, the CDR3 is TGTGCCAGTATAAGGACAGGGGGCACTGGGGCCAACGTCCTGACTTTC.

The chain combines TRBV30 with TRBJ1-1; possible D gene TRBD1, 5 bases. In germline, CDR1 is GTSNPN, CDR2 SVGIG (reference sequence). This CDR3 comprises 15 residues. CDR3 nucleotides: TGTGCATTTTCATCTCCGGGACTCCCCGACACTGAAGCTTTCTTT. It specifies CAFSSPGLPDTEAFF.

This sequence joins TRBV18 and TRBJ1-1, with 9 bases lining up with TRBD1. With V trimmed by 3 bases and J by 7 bases, 6 bases remained unmatched. This CDR3 is built from 14 residues. The germline gives CDR1 KGHSH, CDR2 LQKENI. The CDR3 DNA is TGTGCCAGCTCACCGGGGACAGGGAGGGTTGAAGCTTTCTTT. Translated, it gives CASSPGTGRVEAFF.

The gene calls are TRBV4-1 and TRBJ2-7; D is possibly TRBD2 (6 bases). The germline V and J ends were trimmed by 0 bases and 6 bases, with 12 bases remaining between them. This CDR3 has 14 residues. Germline assignment: CDR1 MGHRA and CDR2 YSYEKL. Written as DNA, the CDR3 is TGCGCCAGCAGCCAAGACGCGGGGTTAGGCGAGCAGTACTTC. Its protein product is CASSQDAGLGEQYF.

There are a few counts of this clone. The chain is built from TRBV2 and TRBJ2-2; 7 bases are a match to TRBD1. This CDR3 contains 14 residues. Germline V gene lookup returns CDR1 SNHLY and CDR2 FYNNEI. V was pared by 7 bases and J by 1 base, with 3 bases of the junction left unmatched. CDR3 DNA sequence: TGTGCCAGCACCAGGGGGATGAACACCGGGGAGCTGTTTTTT. It yields the protein CASTRGMNTGELFF.

The chain carries TRBV5-1 and TRBJ2-4, with D uncertain. Trimming cost V 0 bases and J 4 bases, with 14 bases left between them. CDR3 length: 16 amino acids. The V gene's germline CDR1 is SGHRS and CDR2 YFSETQ. CDR3 residues: CASSLEGAQLKNIQYF. The CDR3 coding sequence is TGCGCCAGCAGCTTGGAAGGAGCACAGCTAAAAAACATTCAGTACTTC. Supplemented by reference TRBV5-1 and TRBJ2-4, the full variable domain reads KAGVTQTPRYLIKTRGQQVTLSCSPISGHRSVSWYQQTPGQGLQFLFEYFSETQRNKGNFPGRFSGRQFSNSRSEMNVSTLELGDSALYLCASSLEGAQLKNIQYFGAGTRLSVL.

The rearrangement joins TRBV12-5 to TRBJ1-3; D gene uncertain. The CDR3 loop spans 13 amino acids. Germline loops: CDR1 LGHNT, CDR2 FRNRAP. The V and J ends lost 6 bases and 1 base respectively, with 7 bases between them. The CDR3 protein is CASGRTSGNTIYF. The CDR3 DNA follows: TGTGCTAGTGGCCGGACTTCTGGAAACACCATATATTTT.

This chain links TRBV6-5 with TRBJ1-5; 10 bases are a match to TRBD1. Germline V lookup: CDR1 MNHEY, CDR2 SVGAGI. The CDR3 consists of 15 residues. The junction had 4 bases not matched to a gene; V was cut back by 6 bases and J by 2 bases. CDR3 bases: TGTGCCAGCAGGACAGGGGGCATCGGCAATCAGCCCCAGCATTTT. Translating gives CASRTGGIGNQPQHF.

This clone was seen a single time. The chain recombines TRBV7-9 with TRBJ2-1; 14 bases match TRBD2. Germline CDR1 is SEHNR and CDR2 is FQNEAQ (reference sequence). This CDR3 is built from 18 residues. The V segment lost 5 bases and the J segment 1 base; nucleotides outside the gene matches: 7. DNA of the CDR3: TGTGCCAGCAGCCCTGGGACTAGCGGGGGAGTTTCCTACAATGAGCAGTTCTTC. This sequence encodes CASSPGTSGGVSYNEQFF. The variable domain in full, with the rest retrieved from reference TRBV7-9 and TRBJ2-1, is DTGVSQNPRHKITKRGQNVTFRCDPISEHNRLYWYRQTLGQGPEFLTYFQNEAQLEKSRLLSDRFSAERPKGSFSTLEIQRTEQGDSAMYLCASSPGTSGGVSYNEQFFGPGTRLTVL.

V gene TRBV10-1 combines with J gene TRBJ1-2, with 8 bases aligning to TRBD1. CDR3 length equals 13 residues. With V trimmed by 4 bases and J by 7 bases, 5 bases remained unmatched. Per the germline V gene, CDR1 is WNHNN and CDR2 is SYGVQD (reference sequence). CDR3 bases: TGCGCCAGCAGTGCTGACAGGGGACGTGGCTACACCTTC. It yields the protein CASSADRGRGYTF.

The J gene is TRBJ2-1, the V gene TRBV7-2; D is possibly TRBD1 (5 bases). Deletions cut 2 bases from V and 8 bases from J, with 13 bases between. The CDR3 sequence is 14 residues long. The germline gives CDR1 SGHTA, CDR2 FQGNSA. CDR3 coding DNA: TGTGCCAGCAGCTTATCCATCAGGGCGGATGAGCAGTTCTTC. It is translated as CASSLSIRADEQFF.

The chain joins TRBV5-4 to TRBJ1-2; D gene ambiguous. With 9 bases removed from V and 0 bases from J, the gap between germline ends came to 12 bases. The V gene's germline CDR1 is SGHNT and CDR2 YYREEE (reference sequence). The CDR3 is 13 residues long. The CDR3 loop is CATGRDSNYGYTF. The CDR3 DNA sequence: TGTGCCACTGGTCGGGATTCTAACTATGGCTACACCTTC.